These T cell receptor beta chains were read from a single sample in a study of blood T cell repertoires in COVID-19. Generated by immunoSEQ multiplex PCR, the TCRdb table keeps only in-frame clones and is missing some. The profile shows around 260,000 clones, roughly 88% of them singletons. What was sequenced was peripheral blood. These receptors were taken from a woman aged 70 to 79 with COVID-19, enrolled during active disease. Each CDR3 is given with its conserved first and last residue. The order of the fields is D gene, J gene, V gene, clone size, CDR3 DNA, CDR3 protein. The D gene is left open where the match is weak. Only some rows state a clone size, as once, few, many or a class for expanded clones.

d_call: NA; j_call: TRBJ2-7; v_call: TRBV18; clone_size: NA; cdr3_nt: TGTGCCAGCTCACCACCTTCCGGGGCCTACGAGCAGTACTTC; cdr3_aa: CASSPPSGAYEQYF
d_call: TRBD1; j_call: TRBJ1-1; v_call: TRBV6-6; clone_size: NA; cdr3_nt: TGTGCCAGCAGTTATGTGACAGGGAGAACTGAAGCTTTCTTT; cdr3_aa: CASSYVTGRTEAFF
d_call: TRBD1; j_call: TRBJ2-5; v_call: TRBV10-3; clone_size: NA; cdr3_nt: TGTGCCATCAGAAAGGGACAGGGGGTCGAGACCCAGTACTTC; cdr3_aa: CAIRKGQGVETQYF
d_call: TRBD2; j_call: TRBJ2-1; v_call: TRBV29-1; clone_size: NA; cdr3_nt: TGCAGCGTTGGAGGGCTAGCGGGAGGTGAGCAGTTCTTC; cdr3_aa: CSVGGLAGGEQFF
d_call: NA; j_call: TRBJ1-5; v_call: TRBV19; clone_size: NA; cdr3_nt: TGTGCCAGTAGTATAGGGCAGGGGAATCAGCCCCAGCATTTT; cdr3_aa: CASSIGQGNQPQHF
d_call: NA; j_call: TRBJ2-1; v_call: TRBV7-3; clone_size: NA; cdr3_nt: TGTGCCAGCAGCTTATACAGTGTCGACAATGAGCAGTTCTTC; cdr3_aa: CASSLYSVDNEQFF
d_call: TRBD1; j_call: TRBJ1-2; v_call: TRBV6-6; clone_size: NA; cdr3_nt: TGTGCCAGCAACACTCAAAGAGGGGGCGCTGGTGGCTACACCTTC; cdr3_aa: CASNTQRGGAGGYTF
d_call: TRBD1; j_call: TRBJ1-5; v_call: TRBV19; clone_size: NA; cdr3_nt: TGTGCCAGGTTAGTAGCCTGGGACAGGGATCAGCCCCAGCATTTT; cdr3_aa: CARLVAWDRDQPQHF
d_call: TRBD2; j_call: TRBJ2-1; v_call: TRBV19; clone_size: NA; cdr3_nt: TGTGCCAGTAGTATAGCTGTAGCGGGAGAGGTGCGCAATGAGCAGTTCTTC; cdr3_aa: CASSIAVAGEVRNEQFF
d_call: TRBD1; j_call: TRBJ2-7; v_call: TRBV18; clone_size: NA; cdr3_nt: TGTGCCAGCTCGCTACAGGGGGTAAACTACGAGCAGTACTTC; cdr3_aa: CASSLQGVNYEQYF
d_call: TRBD2; j_call: TRBJ2-1; v_call: TRBV19; clone_size: NA; cdr3_nt: TGTGCCAGTAGTATGGGGGGGTTACCCTACAATGAGCAGTTCTTC; cdr3_aa: CASSMGGLPYNEQFF
d_call: TRBD1; j_call: TRBJ1-4; v_call: TRBV15; clone_size: NA; cdr3_nt: TGTGCCACCAGCAGAGAAGGGGGGACAGGGAATGAAAAACTGTTTTTT; cdr3_aa: CATSREGGTGNEKLFF
d_call: TRBD1; j_call: TRBJ1-2; v_call: TRBV16; clone_size: NA; cdr3_nt: TGTGCCAGCAGCGGACAGGGGTTCGGTGGCTACACCTTC; cdr3_aa: CASSGQGFGGYTF
d_call: TRBD1; j_call: TRBJ2-6; v_call: TRBV7-9; clone_size: few; cdr3_nt: TGTGCCAGCAGCCCAAGGACAGGGGCGACTTTCACTGGGGCCAACGTCCTGACTTTC; cdr3_aa: CASSPRTGATFTGANVLTF
d_call: TRBD2; j_call: TRBJ2-1; v_call: TRBV7-9; clone_size: few; cdr3_nt: TGTGCCAGCAGCCAGGGACTAGCGGGATTTTCCTACAATGAGCAGTTCTTC; cdr3_aa: CASSQGLAGFSYNEQFF
d_call: NA; j_call: TRBJ2-7; v_call: TRBV20-1; clone_size: once; cdr3_nt: TGCAGTGTTAGAGGAGGCTACGAGCAGTACTTC; cdr3_aa: CSVRGGYEQYF
d_call: TRBD2; j_call: TRBJ2-3; v_call: TRBV18; clone_size: NA; cdr3_nt: TGTGCCAGCTCACGGGGGGGTACAGATACGCAGTATTTT; cdr3_aa: CASSRGGTDTQYF
d_call: TRBD2; j_call: TRBJ2-7; v_call: TRBV25-1; clone_size: NA; cdr3_nt: TGTGCCAGCAGTGAATATATTCGGGCTAGCGGCAGCGAGCAGTACTTC; cdr3_aa: CASSEYIRASGSEQYF
d_call: NA; j_call: TRBJ2-1; v_call: TRBV24-1; clone_size: NA; cdr3_nt: TGTGCCACCAGTGAGCCACAGGGGGGGCTTAGCTCCTACAATGAGCAGTTCTTC; cdr3_aa: CATSEPQGGLSSYNEQFF
d_call: TRBD1; j_call: TRBJ1-4; v_call: TRBV4-1; clone_size: NA; cdr3_nt: TGCGCCAGCAGCCAATCCAGGGGGCAACGGGAAAAACTGTTTTTT; cdr3_aa: CASSQSRGQREKLFF
d_call: NA; j_call: TRBJ1-1; v_call: TRBV18; clone_size: NA; cdr3_nt: TGTGCCAGCTCCCCTCCGGGGGGGCCGACAGCGAACACTGAAGCTTTCTTT; cdr3_aa: CASSPPGGPTANTEAFF
d_call: NA; j_call: TRBJ2-7; v_call: TRBV28; clone_size: NA; cdr3_nt: TGTGCCAGCAGACCCGGTGGGGACTTGAGCTACGAGCAGTACTTC; cdr3_aa: CASRPGGDLSYEQYF
d_call: NA; j_call: TRBJ1-1; v_call: TRBV27; clone_size: NA; cdr3_nt: TGTGCCAGCAGTTTGAAACCGGGAGTCAGTGAAGCTTTCTTT; cdr3_aa: CASSLKPGVSEAFF
d_call: NA; j_call: TRBJ2-3; v_call: TRBV3-1/TRBV3-2; clone_size: NA; cdr3_nt: TGTGCCAGCAGCCAAGATTTAGCCAGCGATACGCAGTATTTT; cdr3_aa: CASSQDLASDTQYF
d_call: NA; j_call: TRBJ1-2; v_call: TRBV10-3; clone_size: NA; cdr3_nt: TGTGCCTACAGTTTCGGCAGGGGTGGCTACACCTTC; cdr3_aa: CAYSFGRGGYTF
d_call: TRBD2; j_call: TRBJ2-5; v_call: TRBV6-6; clone_size: NA; cdr3_nt: TGTGCCAGCAGTCAAGCGGGGTCCCAAGAGACCCAGTACTTC; cdr3_aa: CASSQAGSQETQYF
d_call: NA; j_call: TRBJ2-5; v_call: TRBV7-9; clone_size: NA; cdr3_nt: TGTGCCAGCAGCTTAGAACTGGGGAGAGGAGAGACCCAGTACTTC; cdr3_aa: CASSLELGRGETQYF